This entry lists 25 T cell receptor beta chains sequenced from one sample in a study of OX40 agonist ivuxolimab in advanced cancers. TCRdb's table, derived via immunoSEQ multiplex PCR, lists solely in-frame clones and lacks some. The profile shows roughly 80,000 clones, around 85% of them singletons. Material: CD4+ or CD8+ T cells sorted from blood, obtained in a trial of the OX40 agonist ivuxolimab. The receptors derive from an adult with an advanced solid tumor such as melanoma, head and neck, liver or kidney cancer.

This chain links TRBV6-5 with TRBJ2-7, with 12 bases identical to TRBD1. Germline V gene data show CDR1 as MNHEY and CDR2 as SVGAGI. The CDR3 loop spans 13 amino acids. V lost 6 bases to trimming and J lost 7 bases; unmatched junction nucleotides: 4. CDR3 DNA sequence: TGTGCCAGCAGCCGGGACAGGGGGCTTGAGCAGTACTTC. Amino acids: CASSRDRGLEQYF.

The chain recombines TRBV5-1 with TRBJ2-7; D might be TRBD1 (6 bases). The germline V gene has CDR1 SGHRS and CDR2 YFSETQ. This CDR3 region has 16 residues. Trimming left V 4 bases short and J 2 bases short, with 19 bases between. The CDR3 DNA sequence: TGCGCCAGCAGCAGGAGTTTAGACAGGTATACCTACGAGCAGTACTTC. This encodes CASSRSLDRYTYEQYF.

The chain couples TRBV7-2 to TRBJ1-1; D uncertain. The CDR3 spans 14 residues. The germline V gene has CDR1 SGHTA and CDR2 FQGNSA. V was clipped by 4 bases and J by 0 bases, with 9 bases between them. As DNA, the CDR3 is TGTGCCAGCAGCTCCAGGAGTCTGAACACTGAAGCTTTCTTT. It yields the protein CASSSRSLNTEAFF.

The chain combines TRBV11-3 with TRBJ2-3, with TRBD1 matching over 9 bases. The CDR3 sequence is 16 residues long. Germline values: CDR1 SGHNT, CDR2 YENEEA. The ends lost 5 bases at V and 0 bases at J; junction bases unmatched: 6. In DNA, the CDR3 is TGTGCCAGCAGCGCCCGACAGGGGGGTAGCACAGATACGCAGTATTTT. Translation gives CASSARQGGSTDTQYF.

V and J are TRBV19 and TRBJ2-3, with D perhaps TRBD1 (6 bases). CDR3 length: 15 residues. V lost 3 bases and J 1 base, leaving 11 bases between the germline ends. Germline CDR1 is LNHDA and CDR2 is SQIVND (reference sequence). CDR3 DNA: TGTGCCAGTAGTATGTCAGGGGCCCGCACAGATACGCAGTATTTT. Protein sequence: CASSMSGARTDTQYF.

This sequence joins TRBV20-1 and TRBJ1-1; 8 bases map to TRBD1. Germline values: CDR1 DFQATT, CDR2 SNEGSKA (reference sequence). The CDR3 loop spans 11 amino acids. V lost 5 bases, J lost 10 bases, and 6 bases stayed unmatched. CDR3 DNA sequence: TGCAGTGCTTACAGGGGGGGTAGAGCTTTCTTT. This translates into CSAYRGGRAFF.

The chain has TRBV21-1 and TRBJ1-1; no DNA check was done on the table's D call, TRBD1. TRBV21-1 constitutes a pseudogene. The CDR3 is 21 amino acids. CDR3 protein: CASSKSRVWVGPLAHNTEAFF. The DNA for the CDR3 is TGTGCCAGCAGCAAGTCCAGGGTTTGGGTCGGCCCTCTGGCCCATAACACTGAAGCTTTCTTT.

The chain couples TRBV28 to TRBJ2-7; the match to TRBD1 covers 12 bases. J gave up 5 bases and V 2 bases, and 4 bases lay outside the gene matches. This CDR3 is 15 amino acids long. Germline values: CDR1 MDHEN, CDR2 SYDVKM. CDR3 residues: CASSLGGTGGHEQYF. As DNA, the CDR3 is TGTGCCAGCAGTTTAGGGGGGACAGGGGGCCACGAGCAGTACTTC.

This clone was detected only once. The rearrangement joins TRBV7-2 to TRBJ2-7; 11 bases are a match to TRBD2. This CDR3 comprises 15 residues. CDR1 SGHTA and CDR2 FQGNSA come from the germline V gene. With V trimmed by 4 bases and J by 3 bases, 5 bases remained unmatched. CDR3 in DNA: TGTGCCAGCAGCTCGGCGGGGACTAGCGGCTACGAGCAGTACTTC. Its protein product is CASSSAGTSGYEQYF.

This clone turned up a few times. The chain is built from TRBV7-2 and TRBJ2-5; D gene unclear. The V end lost 3 bases, the J end lost 2 bases, and 7 bases lay between the germline ends. This CDR3 comprises 13 residues. CDR1 is SGHTA and CDR2 is FQGNSA in the germline V gene. CDR3 nucleotides: TGTGCCAGCAGCTTTTTCCCACAAGAGACCCAGTACTTC. Its protein is CASSFFPQETQYF.

The chain recombines TRBV6-5 with TRBJ2-7, with D maybe TRBD1 (6 bases). Germline values: CDR1 MNHEY, CDR2 SVGAGI. The V end lost 2 bases, the J end lost 2 bases, and 13 bases lay between the germline ends. This CDR3 is built from 15 residues. The CDR3 coding sequence is TGTGCCAGCAGTTACGAACAGGGTAGGACCTACGAGCAGTACTTC. Protein product: CASSYEQGRTYEQYF.

V is TRBV11-2 and J is TRBJ2-1, with a possible D match to TRBD2 (5 bases). CDR1 is SGHAT, CDR2 FQNNGV, per germline. CDR3 length: 15 residues. The V and J ends lost 1 base and 1 base respectively, with 8 bases between them. CDR3 residues: CASSLGSGSYNEQFF. Here the CDR3 DNA reads TGTGCCAGCAGCTTAGGGAGCGGTTCCTACAATGAGCAGTTCTTC.

This clone has a single count. The chain employs TRBV4-3 and TRBJ1-4, with 9 bases lining up with TRBD1. Per germline, CDR1 LGHNA and CDR2 YSLEER. V lost 3 bases and J lost 5; bases outside the gene matches: 13. The CDR3 runs 18 residues. CDR3 nucleotide sequence: TGCGCCAGCAGCCAGGGACAGGGCCTAAAAAAAGAGAATGAAAAACTGTTTTTT. It yields the protein CASSQGQGLKKENEKLFF.

The chain has TRBV5-5 and TRBJ1-3; 7 nucleotides align to TRBD1. CDR1 SGHKS and CDR2 YYEKEE come from the germline V gene (reference sequence). CDR3 length: 15 residues. V shed 7 bases and J 2 bases; nucleotides not matched to a gene: 9. CDR3 sequence: CASGQTGNPGNTIYF. The CDR3 DNA follows: TGTGCCAGCGGCCAGACAGGGAATCCTGGAAACACCATATATTTT. The full variable domain, with the rest looked up from reference TRBV5-5 and TRBJ1-3, is DAGVTQSPTHLIKTRGQQVTLRCSPISGHKSVSWYQQVLGQGPQFIFQYYEKEERGRGNFPDRFSARQFPNYSSELNVNALLLGDSALYLCASGQTGNPGNTIYFGEGSWLTVV.

This sequence joins TRBV4-3 and TRBJ2-2; D is tentatively TRBD1 or TRBD2 (5 bases each). Germline V CDR1 and CDR2: LGHNA, YSLEER. The CDR3 has 17 amino acids. Trimming shortened V by 0 bases and J by 5 bases, and 16 bases separated the two germline ends. CDR3 protein: CASSQDRDPITTGELFF. The CDR3 region has the DNA TGCGCCAGCAGCCAAGATCGGGACCCTATAACTACCGGGGAGCTGTTTTTT.

The genes are TRBV9 and TRBJ2-3; the match to TRBD2 covers 12 bases. This CDR3 has 18 amino acids. Germline-derived CDR1 and CDR2 are SGDLS and YYNGEE. V lost 3 bases, J lost 2 bases, and 10 bases stayed unmatched. The CDR3 region has the DNA TGTGCCAGCAGCGCCGGGAGGCTAGCGGGAGGGTACACAGATACGCAGTATTTT. It translates to CASSAGRLAGGYTDTQYF.

This clone was observed once. The chain couples TRBV5-4 to TRBJ2-3; TRBD2 matches 7 bases. V lost 2 bases and J lost 6; bases outside the gene matches: 3. Germline lookup yields CDR1 SGHNT and CDR2 YYREEE (reference sequence). The CDR3 is made up of 13 amino acids. The CDR3, as DNA: TGTGCCAGCAGCTTTTCCGGGAGGGATACGCAGTATTTT. As protein: CASSFSGRDTQYF.

The chain has TRBV18 and TRBJ2-2; no clear D gene. Looked up from germline, CDR1 is KGHSH and CDR2 is LQKENI. The CDR3 runs 13 residues. V lost 2 bases and J lost 6, with 7 bases in between. The CDR3 sequence: CASSPGVAGELFF. In DNA form, the CDR3 reads TGTGCCAGCTCACCAGGAGTGGCCGGGGAGCTGTTTTTT.

This clone was recorded only once. This chain connects TRBV30 to TRBJ2-3; 7 nucleotides match TRBD1. CDR1 and CDR2 (germline): GTSNPN, SVGIG (reference sequence). V was clipped by 0 bases and J by 6 bases; unmatched bases: 0. This CDR3 has 12 residues. DNA for the CDR3: TGTGCCTGGAGTGTGACAGGGGATACGCAGTATTTT. This translates into CAWSVTGDTQYF.

This chain connects TRBV5-1 to TRBJ2-2; 7 bases map to TRBD1. The CDR3 spans 15 residues. With V trimmed by 4 bases and J by 0 bases, 3 bases remained unmatched. Germline V CDR1 and CDR2: SGHRS, YFSETQ. DNA for the CDR3: TGCGCCAGCAGCCCCGGGACAGCGAACACCGGGGAGCTGTTTTTT. Protein product: CASSPGTANTGELFF.

In this sample, this clone turned up a few times. V is TRBV19 and J is TRBJ2-1; TRBD2 agrees at 7 bases. There are 18 residues in the CDR3. In germline, CDR1 is LNHDA, CDR2 SQIVND (reference sequence). The ends lost 0 bases at V and 0 bases at J; junction bases unmatched: 8. CDR3 sequence reads: CASSIEKTSRSSYNEQFF. DNA for the CDR3: TGTGCCAGTAGTATAGAGAAGACTAGCAGGAGCTCCTACAATGAGCAGTTCTTC.

Turning to this clone: Sequence at one end of the junction differs from germline and may be a read error. The chain has TRBV29-1 and TRBJ2-1; 14 positions match TRBD2. CDR1 SQVTM and CDR2 ANQGSEA come from the germline V gene. The CDR3 consists of 12 residues. Written as DNA, the CDR3 is TGCAGCGTTGATGGACTAGCGGGGGGCCACGTCTTC. This gives the protein CSVDGLAGGHVF.

This chain uses TRBV28 with TRBJ1-6; TRBD1 might be the D (5 bases). The CDR3 spans 21 residues. The ends were cut back, 11 bases at V and 5 bases at J, with 37 bases in the middle. Germline V gene lookup returns CDR1 MDHEN and CDR2 SYDVKM. Here the CDR3 reads CAPGEQALKRDDIGNNSPLHF. In DNA form, the CDR3 reads TGTGCCCCTGGTGAGCAGGCCTTAAAGAGGGACGATATTGGGAATAATTCACCCCTCCACTTT.

This clone turned up a few times. V and J are TRBV27 and TRBJ1-6; possibly TRBD1 for D (6 bases). Germline CDR1 and CDR2: MNHEY and SMNVEV (reference sequence). Deletions cut 0 bases from V and 7 bases from J, with 16 bases between. The CDR3 has 17 amino acids. The CDR3 nucleotides read TGTGCCAGCAGTTTATCGATAGGGGGAGCGAACAATTCACCCCTCCACTTT. Residues: CASSLSIGGANNSPLHF.

The chain uses TRBV28 and TRBJ1-6; a possible D gene is TRBD1 (6 bases). Deletions cut 6 bases from V and 1 base from J, with 19 bases between. Germline V gene data show CDR1 as MDHEN and CDR2 as SYDVKM. CDR3 length: 18 residues. The CDR3 loop reads CASSPLGGGASYNSPLHF. The CDR3 region has the DNA TGTGCCAGCAGCCCTCTGGGGGGGGGCGCTTCCTATAATTCACCCCTCCACTTT.